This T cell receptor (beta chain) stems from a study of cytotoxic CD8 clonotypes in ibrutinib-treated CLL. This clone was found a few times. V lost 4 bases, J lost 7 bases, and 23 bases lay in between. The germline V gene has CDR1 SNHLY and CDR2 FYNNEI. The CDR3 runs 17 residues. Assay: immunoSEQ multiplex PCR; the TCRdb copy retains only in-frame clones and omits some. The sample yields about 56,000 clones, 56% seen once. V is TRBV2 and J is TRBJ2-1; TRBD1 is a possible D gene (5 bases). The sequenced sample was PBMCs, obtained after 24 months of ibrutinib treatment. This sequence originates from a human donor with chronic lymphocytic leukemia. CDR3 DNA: TGTGCCAGCAGTGCGTCTGCAGGGCTGTGGTATAGTAATGAGCAGTTCTTC. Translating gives CASSASAGLWYSNEQFF.